Listed below are T cell receptor beta chains from one sample, sequenced in a study of OX40 agonist ivuxolimab in advanced cancers. Only in-frame clones appear in the TCRdb table, and some are missing; sequencing was by immunoSEQ multiplex PCR. The sample yields 45,000 to 65,000 clones, more than 65% seen once. The sample in question was CD4+ or CD8+ T cells sorted from blood, obtained in a trial of the OX40 agonist ivuxolimab. These TCRs come from an adult with an advanced solid tumor such as melanoma, head and neck, liver or kidney cancer. The CDR3 runs from the conserved cysteine through the conserved F or W. The order of the fields is D gene, V gene, clone size, J gene, CDR3 protein, CDR3 DNA. D genes are given only for firm matches. For some rows the clone size is stated as once, few or many, or as a class when expanded; others skip it.

d_gene: NA; v_gene: TRBV9; abundance: NA; j_gene: TRBJ1-1; CDR3aa: CASSVGQALPGTEAFF; CDR3nt: TGTGCCAGCAGCGTAGGACAGGCCCTCCCGGGCACTGAAGCTTTCTTT
d_gene: NA; v_gene: TRBV6-1; abundance: NA; j_gene: TRBJ1-3; CDR3aa: CASRQFSGNTIYF; CDR3nt: TGTGCCAGTAGACAGTTCTCTGGAAACACCATATATTTT
d_gene: TRBD1; v_gene: TRBV5-1; abundance: NA; j_gene: TRBJ1-2; CDR3aa: CASSFRGLENGYTF; CDR3nt: TGCGCCAGCAGCTTCAGGGGGCTTGAGAATGGCTACACCTTC
d_gene: TRBD2; v_gene: TRBV5-4; abundance: NA; j_gene: TRBJ2-5; CDR3aa: CASSLGPGTSGQETQYF; CDR3nt: TGTGCCAGCAGCTTGGGGCCCGGGACTAGCGGACAAGAGACCCAGTACTTC
d_gene: NA; v_gene: TRBV27; abundance: once; j_gene: TRBJ2-2; CDR3aa: CASTQGGEHTGELFF; CDR3nt: TGTGCCAGCACCCAGGGGGGGGAGCACACCGGGGAGCTGTTTTTT
d_gene: NA; v_gene: TRBV29-1; abundance: NA; j_gene: TRBJ1-1; CDR3aa: CSVHSGDTEAFF; CDR3nt: TGCAGCGTTCATTCGGGGGACACTGAAGCTTTCTTT
d_gene: NA; v_gene: TRBV9; abundance: NA; j_gene: TRBJ2-5; CDR3aa: CASSVGTQQETQYF; CDR3nt: TGTGCCAGCAGCGTCGGGACTCAACAAGAGACCCAGTACTTC
d_gene: TRBD2; v_gene: TRBV28; abundance: NA; j_gene: TRBJ2-1; CDR3aa: CASTNPGLATGNEQFF; CDR3nt: TGTGCCAGCACGAATCCGGGACTAGCAACGGGCAATGAGCAGTTCTTC
d_gene: NA; v_gene: TRBV11-3; abundance: NA; j_gene: TRBJ2-7; CDR3aa: CASSLVSSSLEQYF; CDR3nt: TGTGCCAGCAGCTTAGTCTCTAGTTCACTTGAGCAGTACTTC
d_gene: TRBD1; v_gene: TRBV4-1; abundance: NA; j_gene: TRBJ1-4; CDR3aa: CASSQGGQGGTEKLFF; CDR3nt: TGCGCCAGCAGCCAAGGCGGACAGGGCGGTACTGAAAAACTGTTTTTT
d_gene: NA; v_gene: TRBV7-2; abundance: NA; j_gene: TRBJ2-1; CDR3aa: CASSFRRGGEQFF; CDR3nt: TGTGCCAGCAGCTTTAGGAGGGGCGGGGAGCAGTTCTTC
d_gene: NA; v_gene: TRBV11-2; abundance: NA; j_gene: TRBJ2-3; CDR3aa: CASSLDRDTQYF; CDR3nt: TGTGCCAGCAGCTTAGATCGTGATACGCAGTATTTT
d_gene: NA; v_gene: TRBV11-2; abundance: NA; j_gene: TRBJ1-1; CDR3aa: CASSLEHGRNTEAFF; CDR3nt: TGTGCCAGCAGCTTAGAACACGGCAGGAACACTGAAGCTTTCTTT
d_gene: NA; v_gene: TRBV5-6; abundance: few; j_gene: TRBJ1-1; CDR3aa: CASSSSVAGNTEAFF; CDR3nt: TGTGCCAGCAGCTCGTCCGTGGCCGGGAACACTGAAGCTTTCTTT
d_gene: NA; v_gene: TRBV7-9; abundance: NA; j_gene: TRBJ1-1; CDR3aa: CASSLVGGGNTEAFF; CDR3nt: TGTGCCAGCAGCTTAGTTGGTGGGGGGAACACTGAAGCTTTCTTT
d_gene: TRBD1; v_gene: TRBV27; abundance: NA; j_gene: TRBJ1-1; CDR3aa: CASSLDRGVTEAFF; CDR3nt: TGTGCCAGCAGTTTAGACAGGGGAGTCACTGAAGCTTTCTTT
d_gene: TRBD1; v_gene: TRBV6-1; abundance: NA; j_gene: TRBJ2-3; CDR3aa: CASNLQGYTDTQYF; CDR3nt: TGTGCCAGCAACCTACAGGGGTACACAGATACGCAGTATTTT
d_gene: NA; v_gene: TRBV21-1; abundance: NA; j_gene: TRBJ2-7; CDR3aa: CASSKRQGNSGPAYEQYF; CDR3nt: TGTGCCAGCAGCAAACGTCAGGGGAATAGCGGTCCAGCCTACGAGCAGTACTTC
d_gene: NA; v_gene: TRBV6-5; abundance: NA; j_gene: TRBJ2-5; CDR3aa: CASSYSTARVETQYF; CDR3nt: TGTGCCAGCAGTTACTCGACGGCCAGGGTAGAGACCCAGTACTTC
d_gene: TRBD2; v_gene: TRBV2; abundance: NA; j_gene: TRBJ2-1; CDR3aa: CASRALAGVNNEQFF; CDR3nt: TGTGCCAGCAGAGCCCTAGCGGGGGTTAACAATGAGCAGTTCTTC
d_gene: TRBD2; v_gene: TRBV5-6; abundance: NA; j_gene: TRBJ2-1; CDR3aa: CASRRLAGAHNEQFF; CDR3nt: TGTGCCAGCAGACGACTAGCGGGAGCTCACAATGAGCAGTTCTTC
d_gene: NA; v_gene: TRBV5-4; abundance: NA; j_gene: TRBJ2-3; CDR3aa: CASSLEGPQYF; CDR3nt: TGTGCCAGCAGCTTGGAGGGTCCGCAGTATTTT
d_gene: TRBD1; v_gene: TRBV18; abundance: NA; j_gene: TRBJ1-2; CDR3aa: CASSPGTGDYGYTF; CDR3nt: TGTGCCAGCTCACCGGGGACAGGGGACTATGGCTACACCTTC
d_gene: TRBD2; v_gene: TRBV7-2; abundance: few; j_gene: TRBJ2-3; CDR3aa: CASSLLAGGPEDTQYF; CDR3nt: TGTGCCAGCAGCTTATTAGCGGGGGGGCCGGAAGATACGCAGTATTTT
d_gene: NA; v_gene: TRBV5-4; abundance: NA; j_gene: TRBJ2-2; CDR3aa: CASAGGLNTGELFF; CDR3nt: TGTGCCAGTGCCGGGGGTTTGAACACCGGGGAGCTGTTTTTT
d_gene: TRBD1; v_gene: TRBV28; abundance: NA; j_gene: TRBJ2-7; CDR3aa: CASMDRMKVQQYF; CDR3nt: TGTGCCAGCATGGACAGGATGAAAGTACAGCAGTACTTC
d_gene: NA; v_gene: TRBV18; abundance: NA; j_gene: TRBJ2-2; CDR3aa: CASSPPVLQLNTGELFF; CDR3nt: TGTGCCAGCTCACCACCGGTGTTACAGCTGAACACCGGGGAGCTGTTTTTT